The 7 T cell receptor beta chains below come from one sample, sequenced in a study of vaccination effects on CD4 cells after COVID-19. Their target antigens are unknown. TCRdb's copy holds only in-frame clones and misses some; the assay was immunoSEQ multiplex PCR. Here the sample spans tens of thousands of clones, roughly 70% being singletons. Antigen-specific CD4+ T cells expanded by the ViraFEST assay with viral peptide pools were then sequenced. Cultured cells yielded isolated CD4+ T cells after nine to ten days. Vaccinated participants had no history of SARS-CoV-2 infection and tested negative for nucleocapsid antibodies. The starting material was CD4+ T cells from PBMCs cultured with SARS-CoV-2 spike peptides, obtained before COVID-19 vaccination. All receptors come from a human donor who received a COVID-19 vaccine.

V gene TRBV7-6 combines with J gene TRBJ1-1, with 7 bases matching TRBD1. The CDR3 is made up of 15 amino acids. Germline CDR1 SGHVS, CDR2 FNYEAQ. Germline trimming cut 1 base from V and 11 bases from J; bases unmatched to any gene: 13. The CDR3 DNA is TGTGCCAGCAGCTTAGTGGCCGGGACAGCTACGTTGGCTTTCTTT. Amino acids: CASSLVAGTATLAFF.

The CDR3 is CASSGPRLGGTEQFF. The CDR3 DNA sequence: TGTGCCAGCAGTGGTCCTCGTCTTGGCGGAACGGAGCAGTTCTTC. The chain has TRBV2 and TRBJ2-1; D is uncertain. Trimming took 4 bases from V and 10 from J, leaving 20 bases between them. Germline V gene lookup returns CDR1 SNHLY and CDR2 FYNNEI. The CDR3 extends over 15 amino acids.

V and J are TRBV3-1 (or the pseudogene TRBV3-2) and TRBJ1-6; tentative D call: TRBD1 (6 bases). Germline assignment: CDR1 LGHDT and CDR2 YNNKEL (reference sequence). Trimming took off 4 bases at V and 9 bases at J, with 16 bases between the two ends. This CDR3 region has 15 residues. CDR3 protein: CASSPTGSLRSPLHF. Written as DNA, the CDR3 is TGTGCCAGCAGCCCCACAGGGTCCTTGCGTTCACCCCTCCACTTT.

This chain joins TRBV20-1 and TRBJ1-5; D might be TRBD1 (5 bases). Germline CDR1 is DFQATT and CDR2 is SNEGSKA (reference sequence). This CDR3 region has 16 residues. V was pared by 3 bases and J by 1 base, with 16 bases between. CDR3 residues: CSASLQVRDSNQPQHF. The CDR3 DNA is TGCAGTGCTAGTCTACAGGTCAGGGACAGCAATCAGCCCCAGCATTTT.

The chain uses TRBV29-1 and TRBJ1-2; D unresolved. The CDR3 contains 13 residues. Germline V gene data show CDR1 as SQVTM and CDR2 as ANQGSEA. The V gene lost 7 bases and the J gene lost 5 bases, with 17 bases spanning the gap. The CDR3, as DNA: TGCAGCGCTGCGTTTGACTCCCCGTATGGCTACACCTTC. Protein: CSAAFDSPYGYTF.

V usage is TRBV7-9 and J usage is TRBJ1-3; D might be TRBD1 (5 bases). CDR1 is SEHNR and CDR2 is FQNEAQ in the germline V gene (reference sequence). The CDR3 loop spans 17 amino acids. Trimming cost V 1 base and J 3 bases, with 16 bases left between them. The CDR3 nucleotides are TGTGCCAGCAGCTTAGGCTTCGCGGGGCCTTATGGAAACACCATATATTTT. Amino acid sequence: CASSLGFAGPYGNTIYF.

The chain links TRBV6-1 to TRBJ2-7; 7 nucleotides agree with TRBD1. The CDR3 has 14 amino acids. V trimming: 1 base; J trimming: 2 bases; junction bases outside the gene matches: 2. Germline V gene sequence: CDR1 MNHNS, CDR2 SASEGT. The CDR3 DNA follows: TGTGCCAGCAGTGAAGTTGGACAGGCCTACGAGCAGTACTTC. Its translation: CASSEVGQAYEQYF.